This T cell receptor (beta chain) was found in a study of shared clonotypes between healthy human individuals. About the research overall: Each donor's CD8 memory used one plate, CD8 naive two, each CD4 subset three. Study-wide findings and caveats: Compared with memory subsets, naive subsets generally had larger estimated richness.

Only one count was recorded for this clone. The antigen is unknown. The table came from immunoSEQ multiplex PCR; TCRdb's copy has only in-frame clones and leaves some out. Of about 1 million clones in the sample, roughly 74% were seen once. The CDR3 is made up of 15 amino acids. V gave up 2 bases and J gave up 1 base; unmatched junction bases: 3. Germline lookup yields CDR1 SGHTA and CDR2 FQGNSA. The study separated CD4+ cells into CD45RA+ naive and CD45RA-negative memory subsets. This receptor was taken from a man between 18 and 35 years old in good health. Some clones in this sample may be carry-over from other donors' samples. The sequencing input was memory CD4+ T cells from PBMCs. This sample's subset: CD45RA-negative fraction. The chain recombines TRBV7-2 with TRBJ1-1; 8 bases line up with TRBD1. CDR3 amino acids: CASSLYGQGNTEAFF. The DNA of the CDR3 is TGTGCCAGCAGCTTATATGGACAGGGGAACACTGAAGCTTTCTTT.